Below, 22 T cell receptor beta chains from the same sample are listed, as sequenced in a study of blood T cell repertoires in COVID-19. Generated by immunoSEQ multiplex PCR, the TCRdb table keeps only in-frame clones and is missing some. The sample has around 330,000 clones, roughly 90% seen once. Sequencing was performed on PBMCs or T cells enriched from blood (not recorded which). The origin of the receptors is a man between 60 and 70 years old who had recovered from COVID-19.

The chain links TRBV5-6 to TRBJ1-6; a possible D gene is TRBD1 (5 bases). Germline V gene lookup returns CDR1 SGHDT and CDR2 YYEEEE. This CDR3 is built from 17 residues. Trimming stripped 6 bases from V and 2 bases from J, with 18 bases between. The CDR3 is CASKSLVQGTYNSPLHF. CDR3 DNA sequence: TGTGCCAGCAAATCCTTGGTGCAGGGAACCTATAATTCACCCCTCCACTTT. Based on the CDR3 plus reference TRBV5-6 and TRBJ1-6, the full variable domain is DAGVTQSPTHLIKTRGQQVTLRCSPKSGHDTVSWYQQALGQGPQFIFQYYEEEERQRGNFPDRFSGHQFPNYSSELNVNALLLGDSALYLCASKSLVQGTYNSPLHFGNGTRLTVT.

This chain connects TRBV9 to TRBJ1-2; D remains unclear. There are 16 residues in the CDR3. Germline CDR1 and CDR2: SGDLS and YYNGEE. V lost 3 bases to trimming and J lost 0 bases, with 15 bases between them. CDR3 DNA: TGTGCCAGCAGCGCCCGTCCCTCCGTAGCTAACTATGGCTACACCTTC. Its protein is CASSARPSVANYGYTF.

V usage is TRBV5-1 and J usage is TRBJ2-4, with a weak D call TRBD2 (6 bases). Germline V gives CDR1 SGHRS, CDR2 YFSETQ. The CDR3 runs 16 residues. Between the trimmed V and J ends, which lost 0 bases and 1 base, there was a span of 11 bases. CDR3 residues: CASSLDPGRAKNIQYF. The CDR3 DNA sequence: TGCGCCAGCAGCTTGGACCCAGGGAGGGCCAAAAACATTCAGTACTTC.

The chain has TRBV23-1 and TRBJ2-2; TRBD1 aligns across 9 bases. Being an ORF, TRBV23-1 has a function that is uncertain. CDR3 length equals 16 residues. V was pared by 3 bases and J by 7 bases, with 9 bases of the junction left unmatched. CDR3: CASSQEGQGGIGELFF. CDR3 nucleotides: TGCGCCAGCAGTCAGGAGGGACAGGGAGGAATCGGGGAGCTGTTTTTT.

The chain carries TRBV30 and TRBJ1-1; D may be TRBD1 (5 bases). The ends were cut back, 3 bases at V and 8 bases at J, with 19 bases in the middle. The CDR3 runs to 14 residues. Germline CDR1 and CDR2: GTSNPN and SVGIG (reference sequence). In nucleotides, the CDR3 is TGTGCCTGGAGGGGGCCAGTGGGTCTTCGCGAAGCTTTCTTT. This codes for CAWRGPVGLREAFF.

The DNA of the CDR3 is TGTGCCAGCAGTTCAACCGGGACAGTGAACACTGAAGCTTTCTTT. Its translation: CASSSTGTVNTEAFF. The V call is TRBV28, the J call TRBJ1-1; 7 positions match TRBD1. With 4 bases clipped from V and 0 bases from J, the junction kept 5 bases outside the gene matches. This CDR3 has 15 residues. CDR1 MDHEN and CDR2 SYDVKM come from the germline V gene.

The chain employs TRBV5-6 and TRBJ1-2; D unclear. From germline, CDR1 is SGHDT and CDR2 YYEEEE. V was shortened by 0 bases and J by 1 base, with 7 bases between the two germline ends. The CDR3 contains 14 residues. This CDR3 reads CASSLGHHNYGYTF. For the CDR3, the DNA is TGTGCCAGCAGCTTGGGACACCATAACTATGGCTACACCTTC.

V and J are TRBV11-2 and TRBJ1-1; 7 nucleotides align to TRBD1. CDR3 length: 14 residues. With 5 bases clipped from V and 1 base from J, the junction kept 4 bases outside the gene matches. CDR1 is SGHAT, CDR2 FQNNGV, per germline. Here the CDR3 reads CASSGDRANTEAFF. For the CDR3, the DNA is TGTGCCAGCAGCGGAGACAGGGCGAACACTGAAGCTTTCTTT.

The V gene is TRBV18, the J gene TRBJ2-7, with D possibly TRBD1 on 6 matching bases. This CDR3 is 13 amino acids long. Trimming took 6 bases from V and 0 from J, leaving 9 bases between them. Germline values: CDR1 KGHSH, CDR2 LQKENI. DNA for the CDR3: TGTGCCAGCTCCCGACAGGACTCCTACGAGCAGTACTTC. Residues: CASSRQDSYEQYF.

The CDR3 sequence is CASSRPGLAENTGELFF. The DNA for the CDR3 is TGTGCCAGCAGCCGACCGGGACTAGCGGAGAACACCGGGGAGCTGTTTTTT. The chain has TRBV3-1 (or the pseudogene TRBV3-2) and TRBJ2-2, with 11 bases fitting TRBD2. The CDR3 extends over 17 amino acids. Trimming took 4 bases from V and 1 from J; bases not matched to a gene: 5. Germline V lookup: CDR1 LGHDT, CDR2 YNNKEL (reference sequence).

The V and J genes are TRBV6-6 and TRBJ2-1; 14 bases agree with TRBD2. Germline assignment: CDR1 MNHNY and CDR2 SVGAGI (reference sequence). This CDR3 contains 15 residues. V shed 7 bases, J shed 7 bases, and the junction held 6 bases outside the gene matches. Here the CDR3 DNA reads TGTGCCAGCACCCCGGGGACTAGCGGGAGTAATGAGCAGTTCTTC. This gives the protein CASTPGTSGSNEQFF.

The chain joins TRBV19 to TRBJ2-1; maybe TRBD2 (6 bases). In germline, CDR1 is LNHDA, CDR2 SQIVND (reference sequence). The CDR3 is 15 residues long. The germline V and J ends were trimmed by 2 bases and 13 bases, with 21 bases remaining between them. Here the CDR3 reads CASSIRGAWGEQQFF. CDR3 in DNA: TGTGCCAGTAGTATACGAGGGGCTTGGGGGGAACAACAGTTCTTC.

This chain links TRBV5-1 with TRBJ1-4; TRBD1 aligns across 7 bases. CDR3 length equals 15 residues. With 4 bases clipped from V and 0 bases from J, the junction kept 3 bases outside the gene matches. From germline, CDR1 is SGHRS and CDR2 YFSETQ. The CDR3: CASSQTGATNEKLFF. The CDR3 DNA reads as TGCGCCAGCAGCCAAACAGGGGCAACTAATGAAAAACTGTTTTTT.

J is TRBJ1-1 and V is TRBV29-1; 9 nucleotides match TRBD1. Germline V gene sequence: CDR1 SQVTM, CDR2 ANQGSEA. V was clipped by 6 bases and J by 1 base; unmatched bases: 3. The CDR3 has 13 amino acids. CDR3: CSVRTGANTEAFF. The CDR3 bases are TGCAGCGTACGGACAGGGGCGAACACTGAAGCTTTCTTT. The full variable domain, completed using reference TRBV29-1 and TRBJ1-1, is SAVISQKPSRDICQRGTSLTIQCQVDSQVTMMFWYRQQPGQSLTLIATANQGSEATYESGFVIDKFPISRPNLTFSTLTVSNMSPEDSSIYLCSVRTGANTEAFFGQGTRLTVV.

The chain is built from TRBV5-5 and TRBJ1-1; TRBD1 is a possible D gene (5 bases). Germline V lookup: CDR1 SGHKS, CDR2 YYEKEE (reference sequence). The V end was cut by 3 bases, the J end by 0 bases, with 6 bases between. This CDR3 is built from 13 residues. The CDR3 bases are TGTGCCAGCAGCTGGGGGGTGAACACTGAAGCTTTCTTT. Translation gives CASSWGVNTEAFF. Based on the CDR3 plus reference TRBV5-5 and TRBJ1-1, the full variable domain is DAGVTQSPTHLIKTRGQQVTLRCSPISGHKSVSWYQQVLGQGPQFIFQYYEKEERGRGNFPDRFSARQFPNYSSELNVNALLLGDSALYLCASSWGVNTEAFFGQGTRLTVV.

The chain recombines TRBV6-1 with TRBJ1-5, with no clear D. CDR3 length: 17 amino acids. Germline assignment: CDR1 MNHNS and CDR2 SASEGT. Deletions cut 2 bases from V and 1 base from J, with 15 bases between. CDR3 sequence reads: CASSEYISRGSNQPQHF. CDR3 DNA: TGTGCCAGCAGTGAATATATTTCCCGAGGGAGCAATCAGCCCCAGCATTTT.

This CDR3 reads CASTSGHLNTEAFF. The CDR3 nucleotides read TGTGCCAGCACCTCTGGACACCTAAACACTGAAGCTTTCTTT. The chain joins TRBV6-5 to TRBJ1-1; weak D call: TRBD1 (5 bases). Germline lookup yields CDR1 MNHEY and CDR2 SVGAGI. The CDR3 totals 14 residues. V lost 7 bases and J 2 bases, leaving 14 bases between the germline ends.

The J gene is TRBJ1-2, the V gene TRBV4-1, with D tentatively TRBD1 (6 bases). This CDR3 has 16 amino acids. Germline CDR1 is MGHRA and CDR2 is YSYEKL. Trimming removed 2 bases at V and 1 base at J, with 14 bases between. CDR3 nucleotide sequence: TGCGCCAGCAGCCAACTGGGCAGGGGCCTTAACTATGGCTACACCTTC. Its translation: CASSQLGRGLNYGYTF.

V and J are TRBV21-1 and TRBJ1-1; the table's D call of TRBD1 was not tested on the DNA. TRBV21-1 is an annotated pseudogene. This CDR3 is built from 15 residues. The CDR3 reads CASSKFPGLNTEAFF. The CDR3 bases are TGTGCCAGCAGCAAATTCCCAGGTTTGAACACTGAAGCTTTCTTT.

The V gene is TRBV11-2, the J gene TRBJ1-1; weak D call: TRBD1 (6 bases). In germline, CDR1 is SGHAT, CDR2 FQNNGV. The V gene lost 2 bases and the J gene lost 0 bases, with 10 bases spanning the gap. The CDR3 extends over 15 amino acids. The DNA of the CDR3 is TGTGCCAGCAGCTTAACCGGGACATTGAACACTGAAGCTTTCTTT. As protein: CASSLTGTLNTEAFF.

The CDR3 nucleotides read TGCGCCAGCAGCTTGAAGACTCTCTACGAGCAGTACTTC. Residues: CASSLKTLYEQYF. The rearrangement joins TRBV5-1 to TRBJ2-7; D not certain. V was cut by 1 base and J by 3 bases, with 8 bases left in between. Germline V gene lookup returns CDR1 SGHRS and CDR2 YFSETQ. This CDR3 is built from 13 residues.

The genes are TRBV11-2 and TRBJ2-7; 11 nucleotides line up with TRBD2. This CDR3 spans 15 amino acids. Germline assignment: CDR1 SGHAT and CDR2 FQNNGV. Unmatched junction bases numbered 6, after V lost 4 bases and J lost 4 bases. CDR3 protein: CASSSLAGVPYEQYF. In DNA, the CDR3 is TGTGCCAGCAGCTCACTAGCGGGAGTTCCGTACGAGCAGTACTTC. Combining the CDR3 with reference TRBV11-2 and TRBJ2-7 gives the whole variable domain EAGVAQSPRYKIIEKRQSVAFWCNPISGHATLYWYQQILGQGPKLLIQFQNNGVVDDSQLPKDRFSAERLKGVDSTLKIQPAKLEDSAVYLCASSSLAGVPYEQYFGPGTRLTVT.